This T cell receptor beta chain comes out of a study of shared clonotypes between healthy human individuals. Sequencing was performed with immunoSEQ multiplex PCR; in TCRdb, only in-frame clones are kept and a portion is missing. The sample shows about 2 million clones, roughly 94% of them seen only once. The CDR3 runs 14 residues. Trimming cost V 3 bases and J 9 bases; bases outside gene matches: 11. From germline, CDR1 is MNHNY and CDR2 SVGAGI (reference sequence). The V gene is TRBV6-6, the J gene TRBJ2-7, with TRBD1 identical over 7 bases. The TCR comes from a man between 18 and 35 years old in good health. The specimen sequenced was naive CD4+ T cells sorted from blood. The subset denotes: CD45RA+ positively selected. The CDR3 nucleotides read TGTGCCAGCAGTTATGGGACAGTGGGGCAGGGGCAGTACTTC. Amino acids: CASSYGTVGQGQYF.